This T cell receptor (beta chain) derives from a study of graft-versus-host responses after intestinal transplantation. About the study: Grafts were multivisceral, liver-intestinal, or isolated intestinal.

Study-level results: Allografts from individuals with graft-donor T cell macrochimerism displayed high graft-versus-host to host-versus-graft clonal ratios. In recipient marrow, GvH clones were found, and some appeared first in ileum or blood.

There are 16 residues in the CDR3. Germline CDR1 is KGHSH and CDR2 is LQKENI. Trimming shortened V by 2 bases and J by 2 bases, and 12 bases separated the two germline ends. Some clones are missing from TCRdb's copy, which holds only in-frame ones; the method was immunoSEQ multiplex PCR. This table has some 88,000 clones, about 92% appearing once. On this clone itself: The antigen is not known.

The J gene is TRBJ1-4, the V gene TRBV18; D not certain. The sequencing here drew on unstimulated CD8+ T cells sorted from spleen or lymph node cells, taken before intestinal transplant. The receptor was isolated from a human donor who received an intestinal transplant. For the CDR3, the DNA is TGTGCCAGCTCACCAACTAACCCGGAGACTAATGAAAAACTGTTTTTT. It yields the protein CASSPTNPETNEKLFF.